This T cell receptor beta chain stems from a study of cytomegalovirus exposure and HLA in healthy donors. Whole-study context: The same platform used for the 500 to 850 first-cohort repertoires was also used for the approximately 120 validation repertoires, as a later analysis reported.

Details on this clone: The antigen is not known.

Data came from immunoSEQ multiplex PCR; TCRdb stores just in-frame clones and leaves some out. The sample yields 250,000 to 300,000 clones, around 87% seen once. The V end lost 1 base, the J end lost 7 bases, and 13 bases lay between the germline ends. This CDR3 has 15 amino acids. CDR1 is SEHNR, CDR2 FQNEAQ, per germline (reference sequence). The study's findings and limits: Most TCRs appeared rarely, but some public TCRs recurred in many donors.

The sample consisted of PBMCs. The chain employs TRBV7-9 and TRBJ1-4; possible D gene TRBD1, 5 bases. The sequence was obtained from a woman under 30 in good health and CMV-seronegative. The CDR3 here is CASSLEGQPLEKLFF. CDR3 bases: TGTGCCAGCAGCTTAGAAGGACAACCCCTTGAAAAACTGTTTTTT. The full variable domain, in which reference TRBV7-9 and TRBJ1-4 provide the parts outside the CDR3, is DTGVSQNPRHKITKRGQNVTFRCDPISEHNRLYWYRQTLGQGPEFLTYFQNEAQLEKSRLLSDRFSAERPKGSFSTLEIQRTEQGDSAMYLCASSLEGQPLEKLFFGSGTQLSVL.